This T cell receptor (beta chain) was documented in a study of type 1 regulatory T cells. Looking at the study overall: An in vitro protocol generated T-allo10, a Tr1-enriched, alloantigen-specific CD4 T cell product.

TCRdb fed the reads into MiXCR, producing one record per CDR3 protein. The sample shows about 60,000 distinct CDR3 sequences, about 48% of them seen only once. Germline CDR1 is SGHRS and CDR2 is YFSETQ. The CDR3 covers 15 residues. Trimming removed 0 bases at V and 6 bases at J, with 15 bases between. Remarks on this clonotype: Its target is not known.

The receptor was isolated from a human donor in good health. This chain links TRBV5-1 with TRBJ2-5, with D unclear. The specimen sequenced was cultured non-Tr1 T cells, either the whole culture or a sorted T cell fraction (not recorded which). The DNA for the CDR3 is TGCGCCAGCAGCTTGGTCGGGTCGCCCGGACAGACCCAGTACTTC. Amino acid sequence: CASSLVGSPGQTQYF.